One sample yielded the 19 T cell receptor beta chains listed below, sequenced in a study of blood T cells in healthy people across ages. A second PCR, run for about 7 to 12 cycles, used a sample-barcoded 5' primer plus a J-beta primer mix. TCRdb fed the 5' RACE reads into MiXCR, producing one record per CDR3 protein. The repertoire holds about 640,000 distinct CDR3 sequences, around 43% seen once, with about 30% in the top ten. The sample was blood. Receptors were obtained from a man at least 80 years old in good health.

J is TRBJ1-6 and V is TRBV6-1; D remains unclear. V gave up 0 bases and J gave up 0 bases, with 9 bases separating them. Germline-derived CDR1 and CDR2 are MNHNS and SASEGT. The CDR3 spans 17 residues. CDR3 sequence: CASSEAAQSSYNSPLHF. Written as DNA, the CDR3 is TGTGCCAGCAGTGAAGCGGCGCAGAGCTCCTATAATTCACCCCTCCACTTT.

With regard to this clonotype: A read error is possible here, since a much larger clone lies one base away. This chain links TRBV27 with TRBJ2-5; 12 bases fit TRBD2. CDR3 length: 15 amino acids. The trim removed 5 bases at V and 11 bases at J, leaving 12 bases unmatched. CDR1 is MNHEY, CDR2 SMNVEV, per germline (reference sequence). CDR3 sequence reads: CASSELAGGVYKQYF. The CDR3 DNA is TGTGCCAGCAGTGAACTAGCGGGAGGTGTCTACAAGCAGTACTTC.

The chain is built from TRBV5-1 and TRBJ2-7, with TRBD2 matching over 10 bases. V lost 0 bases to trimming and J lost 4 bases; unmatched junction nucleotides: 4. The CDR3 loop spans 15 amino acids. Germline V gene data show CDR1 as SGHRS and CDR2 as YFSETQ. In DNA, the CDR3 is TGCGCCAGCAGCTTGGTTCTAGCGGGAGAATACGAGCAGTACTTC. This sequence encodes CASSLVLAGEYEQYF.

The chain uses TRBV9 and TRBJ2-1, with 8 bases matching TRBD2. Germline trimming cut 0 bases from V and 5 bases from J; bases unmatched to any gene: 4. This CDR3 has 15 residues. Germline-derived CDR1 and CDR2 are SGDLS and YYNGEE. CDR3: CASSVGVAGNNEQFF. CDR3 nucleotide sequence: TGTGCCAGCAGCGTAGGGGTAGCGGGGAACAATGAGCAGTTCTTC.

This clonotype has ten or more counts. This chain joins TRBV29-1 and TRBJ2-1; D may be TRBD2 (5 bases). The CDR3 totals 15 residues. V lost 3 bases, J lost 0 bases, and 12 bases lay in between. Germline CDR1 and CDR2: SQVTM and ANQGSEA. The CDR3 coding sequence is TGCAGCGTTGACCCAGCGGCCCTCTCCTACAATGAGCAGTTCTTC. Its translation: CSVDPAALSYNEQFF.

This clonotype was detected only a few times. The chain recombines TRBV6-2 or TRBV6-3 with TRBJ2-7, with a possible D match to TRBD2 (5 bases). The V gene's germline CDR1 is MNHEY and CDR2 SVGEGT. This CDR3 region has 15 residues. V was trimmed by 6 bases and J by 2 bases, leaving 17 bases between them. CDR3 in DNA: TGTGCCAGCAGCAACGAGGTCGACTACACCTACGAGCAGTACTTC. Amino acid sequence: CASSNEVDYTYEQYF.

This clonotype was observed many times. J is TRBJ2-1 and V is TRBV30, with 8 bases fitting TRBD2. V trimming: 2 bases; J trimming: 13 bases; junction bases outside the gene matches: 13. This CDR3 spans 14 amino acids. The germline gives CDR1 GTSNPN, CDR2 SVGIG (reference sequence). CDR3 protein: CAWSIGATSGVQFF. The CDR3 nucleotides read TGTGCCTGGAGTATCGGTGCCACTAGCGGAGTCCAGTTCTTC.

The rearrangement uses TRBV20-1 and TRBJ2-1, with D tentatively TRBD2 (6 bases). The CDR3 runs 11 residues. Germline loops: CDR1 DFQATT, CDR2 SNEGSKA (reference sequence). The ends were cut back, 5 bases at V and 10 bases at J, with 12 bases in the middle. CDR3 nucleotides: TGCAGTGCTGACCGGGACTTCGAGCAGTTCTTC. It is translated as CSADRDFEQFF.

The rearrangement joins TRBV5-1 to TRBJ1-6; D uncertain. The CDR3 runs to 15 residues. Per germline, CDR1 SGHRS and CDR2 YFSETQ. V lost 4 bases and J 5 bases, leaving 13 bases between the germline ends. CDR3 DNA sequence: TGCGCCAGCAGCCCACGGACTGGAGATAATTCACCCCTCCACTTT. Translated, it gives CASSPRTGDNSPLHF.

In its sample, this clonotype was seen many times. This chain links TRBV29-1 with TRBJ2-1; no reliable D call. The germline V gene encodes CDR1 SQVTM and CDR2 ANQGSEA. The CDR3 spans 12 residues. V gave up 7 bases and J gave up 12 bases, with 19 bases separating them. CDR3 residues: CSGRRVDIGQFF. The CDR3 DNA reads TGCAGCGGAAGACGGGTCGACATTGGGCAGTTCTTC.

The chain combines TRBV7-8 with TRBJ1-5; D is ambiguous. The CDR3 spans 17 residues. V shed 1 base and J shed 0 bases, with 13 bases lying between them. Germline V gene data show CDR1 as SGHVS and CDR2 as FQNEAQ. As DNA, the CDR3 is TGTGCCAGCAGCTTAGATCACGGAGGCGATAGCAATCAGCCCCAGCATTTT. Encoded protein: CASSLDHGGDSNQPQHF.

CDR3 protein: CASSVTSGEQFF. Here the CDR3 DNA reads TGTGCCAGCAGCGTGACTAGCGGAGAGCAGTTCTTC. The chain uses TRBV6-2 or TRBV6-3 and TRBJ2-1, with 9 positions matching TRBD2. Germline V gene sequence: CDR1 MNHEY, CDR2 SVGEGT. After removal of 6 bases from V and 10 bases from J, the junction contained 4 bases not matched to a gene. This CDR3 spans 12 amino acids.

This chain uses TRBV9 with TRBJ2-1, with TRBD2 as a possible D gene (6 bases). Per the germline V gene, CDR1 is SGDLS and CDR2 is YYNGEE. V lost 0 bases and J 0 bases, leaving 13 bases between the germline ends. This CDR3 comprises 17 residues. The CDR3 DNA is TGTGCCAGCAGCGTAGACGGGGGAGGATCCTCCTACAATGAGCAGTTCTTC. Protein product: CASSVDGGGSSYNEQFF. Supplemented by reference TRBV9 and TRBJ2-1, the full variable domain reads DSGVTQTPKHLITATGQRVTLRCSPRSGDLSVYWYQQSLDQGLQFLIQYYNGEERAKGNILERFSAQQFPDLHSELNLSSLELGDSALYFCASSVDGGGSSYNEQFFGPGTRLTVL.

This rearrangement joins TRBV3-1 to TRBJ1-4; TRBD1 matches at 8 bases. V gave up 4 bases and J gave up 6 bases; unmatched junction bases: 4. The CDR3 has 14 residues. Germline V gene data show CDR1 as LGHDT and CDR2 as YNNKEL (reference sequence). CDR3 nucleotides: TGTGCCAGCAGCCTACGGACAGGGCATGAAAAACTGTTTTTT. Protein sequence: CASSLRTGHEKLFF.

As regards this clonotype: At one end the junction does not follow the germline gene, possibly because of a read error. The chain links TRBV7-8 to TRBJ2-6; possible D gene TRBD2, 6 bases. The CDR3 spans 15 residues. Germline loops: CDR1 SGHVS, CDR2 FQNEAQ. CDR3 nucleotides: TGTGCCAGCAGCTTATTCCGGGGCGGGGCCAACGCCCTGACTTTC. Amino acids: CASSLFRGGANALTF.

The chain carries TRBV5-5 and TRBJ2-4, with D unresolved. The J call may be in error: the DNA end matches TRBJ2-7 better. CDR1 is SGHKS and CDR2 is YYEKEE in the germline V gene (reference sequence). This CDR3 is 15 amino acids long. CDR3: CASSLVGVRSYEQYF. In DNA form, the CDR3 reads TGTGCCAGCAGCTTGGTTGGGGTAAGGTCCTACGAGCAGTACTTC.

The chain is built from TRBV20-1 and TRBJ2-7; TRBD2 aligns across 9 bases. Germline V CDR1 and CDR2: DFQATT, SNEGSKA (reference sequence). This CDR3 region has 14 residues. The V gene end was trimmed by 4 bases and the J gene end by 6 bases; junction bases not matched to a gene: 10. The CDR3 bases are TGCAGTGCTACCCTTGGCGGGAGGGTGGGCGAGCAGTACTTC. This encodes CSATLGGRVGEQYF.

Of note for this clonotype: At one end the junction does not follow the germline gene, possibly because of a read error. The J gene is TRBJ2-3, the V gene TRBV10-1; D not certain. The CDR3 covers 11 residues. Germline loops: CDR1 WNHNN, CDR2 SYGVQD (reference sequence). CDR3 protein: CASSAYDTRYF. In nucleotides, the CDR3 is TGCGCCAGCAGCGCCTACGATACGCGGTATTTT.

This clonotype has a handful of counts. This rearrangement joins TRBV20-1 to TRBJ1-4; 10 nucleotides match TRBD1. V dropped 3 bases and J dropped 7; count of bases not matched to a gene: 2. Germline V lookup: CDR1 DFQATT, CDR2 SNEGSKA (reference sequence). This CDR3 has 13 residues. CDR3 bases: TGCAGTGCTAGGTGGGACAGGGGTGAAAAACTGTTTTTT. It specifies CSARWDRGEKLFF.